One and the same sample provided the 20 T cell receptor beta chains below, sequenced in a study of blood T cell repertoires in COVID-19. Repertoires were generated with immunoSEQ multiplex PCR, while TCRdb's copy carries only in-frame clones and drops some. The top ten clones hold 1.5% to 2% of a sample with a few hundred thousand clones, 70% to 90% of them seen once. The sequencing sample was made of PBMCs or T cells enriched from blood (not recorded which). The receptors derive from a woman aged 45 to 65 who had recovered from COVID-19.

The chain employs TRBV9 and TRBJ1-4; no clear D. Germline V gene sequence: CDR1 SGDLS, CDR2 YYNGEE. The length of the CDR3 is 15 residues. The V and J ends lost 0 bases and 4 bases respectively, with 10 bases between them. The CDR3 DNA sequence: TGTGCCAGCAGCGTAGGCCCCACTCATAATGAAAAACTGTTTTTT. This encodes CASSVGPTHNEKLFF.

The chain is built from TRBV27 and TRBJ2-7; 9 bases are shared with TRBD2. J was trimmed by 0 bases and V by 2 bases; bases with no gene match: 5. Germline CDR1 MNHEY, CDR2 SMNVEV (reference sequence). This CDR3 region has 16 residues. The CDR3 nucleotides read TGTGCCAGCAGTTTAGGAGCGGGAGGCATCTCCTACGAGCAGTACTTC. It codes for CASSLGAGGISYEQYF.

The genes are TRBV19 and TRBJ1-2, with D perhaps TRBD1 (5 bases). The CDR3 length is 15 residues. From germline, CDR1 is LNHDA and CDR2 SQIVND (reference sequence). Trimming pared 1 base from V and 1 base from J, leaving 10 bases between. The CDR3 DNA sequence: TGTGCCAGTAGTATAGCGGCAGGGAATAACTATGGCTACACCTTC. Protein sequence: CASSIAAGNNYGYTF.

The chain employs TRBV27 and TRBJ2-7; D call uncertain. Germline V lookup: CDR1 MNHEY, CDR2 SMNVEV (reference sequence). The CDR3 has 13 amino acids. V was pared by 1 base and J by 0 bases, with 4 bases between. CDR3 DNA: TGTGCCAGCAGTTTATGGCACTCCTACGAGCAGTACTTC. Its translation: CASSLWHSYEQYF.

V and J are TRBV27 and TRBJ1-2; the D gene is possibly TRBD1 (5 bases). V was clipped by 5 bases and J by 7 bases, with 14 bases between them. The CDR3 is 13 residues long. Germline V lookup: CDR1 MNHEY, CDR2 SMNVEV (reference sequence). CDR3 region: CASSLGGVFGYTF. The CDR3 bases are TGTGCCAGCAGTCTCGGGGGGGTTTTTGGCTACACCTTC.

The J gene is TRBJ1-4, the V gene TRBV24-1; D is unclear. The CDR3 runs 11 residues. CDR1 is KGHDR, CDR2 SFDVKD, per germline. V dropped 9 bases and J dropped 8 bases, with 9 bases sitting between them. The CDR3 reads CATSRYEKLFF. CDR3 DNA: TGTGCCACCTCCAGGTACGAAAAACTGTTTTTT.

The chain has TRBV19 and TRBJ1-4; weak D call: TRBD1 (5 bases). There are 16 residues in the CDR3. From germline, CDR1 is LNHDA and CDR2 SQIVND (reference sequence). V gave up 0 bases and J gave up 5 bases, with 13 bases separating them. This CDR3 reads CASSIESAGENEKLFF. The CDR3 region has the DNA TGTGCCAGTAGTATAGAGTCTGCGGGGGAGAATGAAAAACTGTTTTTT.

In its sample, this clone was seen a few times. The chain uses TRBV2 and TRBJ1-5, with D unresolved. V lost 7 bases and J 2 bases, leaving 6 bases between the germline ends. This CDR3 comprises 12 residues. Germline CDR1 SNHLY, CDR2 FYNNEI. CDR3 sequence: CASKEGNQPQHF. In nucleotides, the CDR3 is TGTGCCAGCAAGGAGGGCAATCAGCCCCAGCATTTT.

This clone was observed a few times. The J gene is TRBJ2-7, the V gene TRBV2; D might be TRBD1 (6 bases). Germline lookup yields CDR1 SNHLY and CDR2 FYNNEI. Trimming removed 4 bases at V and 5 bases at J, with 15 bases between. The CDR3 sequence is 14 residues long. The CDR3 nucleotides are TGTGCCAGCAGTGCATTGGGGGCAGGCGACGAGCAGTACTTC. As protein: CASSALGAGDEQYF. The full variable domain, its missing parts supplied by reference TRBV2 and TRBJ2-7, is EPEVTQTPSHQVTQMGQEVILRCVPISNHLYFYWYRQILGQKVEFLVSFYNNEISEKSEIFDDQFSVERPDGSNFTLKIRSTKLEDSAMYFCASSALGAGDEQYFGPGTRLTVT.

The V call is TRBV30, the J call TRBJ1-2; 7 bases are shared with TRBD1. Per the germline V gene, CDR1 is GTSNPN and CDR2 is SVGIG (reference sequence). This CDR3 is 14 amino acids long. Trimming cost V 1 base and J 9 bases; bases outside gene matches: 11. The chain's CDR3 is CAWSANPQGSSYTF. In nucleotides, the CDR3 is TGTGCCTGGAGTGCCAACCCACAGGGGTCAAGCTACACCTTC.

V usage is TRBV7-2 and J usage is TRBJ1-3, with D unclear. The germline V gene has CDR1 SGHTA and CDR2 FQGNSA. This CDR3 contains 16 residues. Trimming left V 0 bases short and J 5 bases short, with 14 bases between. CDR3 bases: TGTGCCAGCAGCTTAGCGGTGGGAGTAACTCGAAACACCATATATTTT. It encodes CASSLAVGVTRNTIYF.

V usage is TRBV5-1 and J usage is TRBJ2-1, with 11 nucleotides matching TRBD2. With V trimmed by 7 bases and J by 7 bases, 7 bases remained unmatched. Looked up from germline, CDR1 is SGHRS and CDR2 is YFSETQ. The CDR3 is made up of 14 amino acids. For the CDR3, the DNA is TGCGCCAGCGCCGGGACTAGCGGTGTAAATGAGCAGTTCTTC. Translated: CASAGTSGVNEQFF.

This clone appeared once. The chain is built from TRBV20-1 and TRBJ1-1; D is undetermined. Per the germline V gene, CDR1 is DFQATT and CDR2 is SNEGSKA (reference sequence). V lost 4 bases to trimming and J lost 10 bases, with 13 bases between them. This CDR3 spans 11 amino acids. The CDR3 protein is CSATRGERAFF. The CDR3 bases are TGCAGTGCTACCCGTGGGGAGAGAGCTTTCTTT.

The chain is built from TRBV6-2 or TRBV6-3 and TRBJ2-5; 9 positions agree with TRBD1. The CDR3 is 15 amino acids. Germline V gene data show CDR1 as MNHEY and CDR2 as SVGEGT. The V gene end was trimmed by 4 bases and the J gene end by 5 bases; junction bases not matched to a gene: 8. The CDR3 DNA follows: TGTGCCAGCAGTTCGGCGGGACAGGGCGAGGAGACCCAGTACTTC. Translation: CASSSAGQGEETQYF.

This rearrangement joins TRBV10-3 to TRBJ2-6, with 10 positions matching TRBD1. CDR1 and CDR2 from the germline V gene are ENHRY and SYGVKD. J gave up 1 base and V 10 bases, and 4 bases lay outside the gene matches. There are 15 residues in the CDR3. This CDR3 reads CATGTGESGANVLTF. The CDR3 region has the DNA TGTGCCACTGGGACAGGGGAGTCTGGGGCCAACGTCCTGACTTTC.

J is TRBJ2-1 and V is TRBV9, with TRBD2 identical over 11 bases. There are 16 residues in the CDR3. The ends lost 0 bases at V and 3 bases at J; junction bases unmatched: 2. The V gene's germline CDR1 is SGDLS and CDR2 YYNGEE. This CDR3 reads CASSVAGLAGYNEQFF. The CDR3 DNA reads TGTGCCAGCAGCGTAGCTGGACTAGCGGGCTACAATGAGCAGTTCTTC.

This clone was seen a single time. The V gene is TRBV18, the J gene TRBJ2-3; 7 positions agree with TRBD2. The V gene's germline CDR1 is KGHSH and CDR2 LQKENI. Germline trimming cut 4 bases from V and 6 bases from J; bases unmatched to any gene: 7. The CDR3 extends over 14 amino acids. CDR3 DNA: TGTGCCAGCTCACTCCGCGGGGGTAGTGATACGCAGTATTTT. It specifies CASSLRGGSDTQYF.

Concerning this clone: A read error may account for a junction end that differs from germline. J is TRBJ2-2 and V is TRBV4-3; weak D call: TRBD1 (6 bases). From germline, CDR1 is LGHNA and CDR2 YSLEER. CDR3 length: 15 amino acids. CDR3 sequence: CASSQDSRGTEELFF. CDR3 in DNA: TGCGCCAGCAGCCAAGATAGTAGGGGGACCGAGGAGCTGTTTTTT.

Written as DNA, the CDR3 is TGTGCCAGCACCGAAAGTGCCAGACCGGGTTCACCCCTCCACTTT. Its translation: CASTESARPGSPLHF. The genes are TRBV2 and TRBJ1-6; D uncertain. The CDR3 is made up of 15 amino acids. CDR1 is SNHLY and CDR2 is FYNNEI in the germline V gene. Trimming took 7 bases from V and 9 from J, leaving 19 bases between them.

V and J are TRBV11-3 and TRBJ2-3; TRBD2 is a possible D gene (5 bases). The CDR3 has 11 amino acids. Trimming stripped 8 bases from V and 8 bases from J, with 11 bases between. Germline CDR1 is SGHNT and CDR2 is YENEEA. This CDR3 reads CASSEGGTQYF. For the CDR3, the DNA is TGTGCCAGCTCCGAGGGCGGTACGCAGTATTTT.